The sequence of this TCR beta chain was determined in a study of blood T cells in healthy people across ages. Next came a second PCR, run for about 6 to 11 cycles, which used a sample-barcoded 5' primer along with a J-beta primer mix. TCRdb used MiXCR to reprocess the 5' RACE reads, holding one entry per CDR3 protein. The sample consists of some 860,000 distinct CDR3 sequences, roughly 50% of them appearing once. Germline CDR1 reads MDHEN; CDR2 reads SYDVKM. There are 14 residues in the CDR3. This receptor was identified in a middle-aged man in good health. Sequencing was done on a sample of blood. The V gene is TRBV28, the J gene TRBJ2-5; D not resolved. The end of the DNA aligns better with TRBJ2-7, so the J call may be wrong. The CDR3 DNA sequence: TGTGCCAGCACTACAGCGTTCTCAGGATACGAGCAGTACTTC. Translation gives CASTTAFSGYEQYF.